A selection of T cell receptor beta chains follows, all from one sample in a study of T-cell memory formation after mild COVID-19. TCRdb re-called the 5' RACE reads with MiXCR, one entry per CDR3 protein. The repertoire has roughly 450,000 distinct CDR3 sequences, about 20% of them found once; the top ten carry roughly 21%. Sequenced material: PBMCs or a T cell subset sorted from them (not recorded which). The source is a man aged 18 to 29 who had mild COVID-19 (a few samples of this study predate the infection). Cell type and time point are not known. Both conserved end residues are part of each CDR3.

V gene	J gene	CDR3 protein
TRBV20-1	TRBJ1-2	CSGTDDYGYTF
TRBV5-4	TRBJ2-3	CASSYIGTQYF
TRBV19	TRBJ2-2	CASSSWTDSNTGELFF
TRBV28	TRBJ2-2	CATLTGTGSTTGELFF
TRBV7-6	TRBJ1-1	CASSLNRMNTEAFF
TRBV5-8	TRBJ1-2	CASSFTGSNYGYTF
TRBV5-1	TRBJ2-1	CASSRRLGTSGGANEQFF
TRBV6-5	TRBJ1-1	CASSYGLATEAFF
TRBV5-6	TRBJ2-3	CASSLAQPTDTQYF
TRBV18	TRBJ2-6	CASSPGEVGANVLTF
TRBV12-3/TRBV12-4	TRBJ1-2	CASSLTGVQGYTF
TRBV5-5	TRBJ1-6	CASSPGGAVSPLHF
TRBV6-2/TRBV6-3	TRBJ2-1	CASGTQGVAYNEQFF
TRBV3-1	TRBJ1-1	CASTGTANTEAFF
TRBV20-1	TRBJ2-2	CSATLQGNTGELFF
TRBV12-3/TRBV12-4	TRBJ1-4	CASGTGFVGVGEKLFF
TRBV7-9	TRBJ1-1	CASSLEGQGEAFF
TRBV5-1	TRBJ1-5	CASSLADPGDQPQHF
TRBV7-9	TRBJ2-2	CASSPWTNRANTGELFF